The source of this T cell receptor (beta chain) is a study of cytomegalovirus exposure and HLA in healthy donors. Study-wide background: It was reported in a later analysis that the 100 to 150 validation repertoires used the same platform as the approximately 600 first-cohort repertoires. General study results and limits: The TCR clusters that emerged in the first cohort tended, a later analysis found, to co-occur in the 110 or so validation repertoires. The study listed some 160 cytomegalovirus-associated TCR beta chains. A few chains linked to CMV were shown in vitro to be specific for CMV antigens.

Repertoires were generated with immunoSEQ multiplex PCR, while TCRdb's copy carries only in-frame clones and drops some. The repertoire holds 250,000 to 400,000 clones, with 88% as singletons. Germline CDR1 MNHEY, CDR2 SVGAGI. This CDR3 contains 13 residues. V was trimmed by 7 bases and J by 2 bases, leaving 10 bases between them. Comments on this clone: What it binds is unknown.

This sequence was found in a man aged 25-45 years in good health and CMV-seronegative. The V and J genes are TRBV6-5 and TRBJ2-3; a possible D gene is TRBD1 (5 bases). The sample taken for sequencing was PBMCs. The CDR3 spells CASKRQLTDTQYF. The CDR3 nucleotides read TGTGCCAGCAAAAGACAGCTCACAGATACGCAGTATTTT.